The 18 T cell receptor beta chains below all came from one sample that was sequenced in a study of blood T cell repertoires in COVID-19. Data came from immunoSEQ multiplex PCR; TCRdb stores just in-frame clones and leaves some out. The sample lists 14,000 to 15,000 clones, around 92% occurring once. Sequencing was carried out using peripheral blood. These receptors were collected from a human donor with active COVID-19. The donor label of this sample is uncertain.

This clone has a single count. CDR3 sequence: CASRALGGQETQYF. In nucleotides, the CDR3 is TGTGCCAGCAGGGCACTAGGGGGCCAAGAGACCCAGTACTTC. The chain uses TRBV2 and TRBJ2-5; possibly TRBD1 for D (6 bases). The germline V gene encodes CDR1 SNHLY and CDR2 FYNNEI. V lost 6 bases, J lost 1 base, and 12 bases lay in between. This CDR3 contains 14 residues.

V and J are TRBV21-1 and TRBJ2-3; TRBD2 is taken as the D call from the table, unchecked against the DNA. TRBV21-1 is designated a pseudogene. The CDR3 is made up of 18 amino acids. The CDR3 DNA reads TGTGCCAGCAGCAAAGAGGGGATAGCGGGTTTTAGCACAGATACGCAGTATTTT. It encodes CASSKEGIAGFSTDTQYF.

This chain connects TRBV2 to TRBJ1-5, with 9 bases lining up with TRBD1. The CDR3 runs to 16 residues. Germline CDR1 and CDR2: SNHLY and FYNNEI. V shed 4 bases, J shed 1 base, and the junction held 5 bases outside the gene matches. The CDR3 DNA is TGTGCCAGCAGTGGACCGGGGACAGGGAGCAATCAGCCCCAGCATTTT. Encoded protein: CASSGPGTGSNQPQHF. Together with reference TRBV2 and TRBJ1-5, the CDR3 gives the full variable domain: EPEVTQTPSHQVTQMGQEVILRCVPISNHLYFYWYRQILGQKVEFLVSFYNNEISEKSEIFDDQFSVERPDGSNFTLKIRSTKLEDSAMYFCASSGPGTGSNQPQHFGDGTRLSIL.

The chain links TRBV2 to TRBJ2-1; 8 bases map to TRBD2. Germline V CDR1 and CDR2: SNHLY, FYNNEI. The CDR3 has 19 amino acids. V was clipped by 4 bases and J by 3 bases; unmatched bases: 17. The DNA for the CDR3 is TGTGCCAGCAGTGTTGAGTCGGGAGGGCCTTTCTTGGGCTACAATGAGCAGTTCTTC. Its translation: CASSVESGGPFLGYNEQFF.

CDR3 sequence (DNA): TGCGCCAGCAGTGAGAGAGTGGGAGAACCAGATACGCAGTATTTT. Its protein is CASSERVGEPDTQYF. This chain connects TRBV10-2 to TRBJ2-3; weak D call: TRBD2 (5 bases). The CDR3 extends over 15 amino acids. From germline, CDR1 is WSHSY and CDR2 SAAADI. V shed 2 bases and J shed 4 bases, with 13 bases lying between them.

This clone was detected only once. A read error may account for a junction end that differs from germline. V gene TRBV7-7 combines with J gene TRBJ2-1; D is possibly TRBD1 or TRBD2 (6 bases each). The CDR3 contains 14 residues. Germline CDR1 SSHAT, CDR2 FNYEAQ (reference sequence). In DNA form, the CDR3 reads TGTGCTAGCAGCTTAGGAGGGGGAGACAATGAGCAGTTCTTC. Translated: CASSLGGGDNEQFF.

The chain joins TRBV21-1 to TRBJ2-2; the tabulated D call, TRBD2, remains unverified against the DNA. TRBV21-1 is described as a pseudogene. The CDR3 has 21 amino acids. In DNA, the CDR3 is TGTGCCAGCAGCAAAGTAACAGTAGTGGACCCCGGGACTGAGAACACCGGGGAGCTGTTTTTT. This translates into CASSKVTVVDPGTENTGELFF.

The CDR3 is CASSPAGDRGRAEKLFF. The CDR3 nucleotides are TGCGCCAGCAGCCCTGCCGGGGACAGGGGGCGGGCTGAAAAACTGTTTTTT. V usage is TRBV5-1 and J usage is TRBJ1-4, with 12 bases fitting TRBD1. The CDR3 loop spans 17 amino acids. The germline gives CDR1 SGHRS, CDR2 YFSETQ. The J segment lost 7 bases and the V segment lost 4 bases, leaving 11 bases of the junction unmatched.

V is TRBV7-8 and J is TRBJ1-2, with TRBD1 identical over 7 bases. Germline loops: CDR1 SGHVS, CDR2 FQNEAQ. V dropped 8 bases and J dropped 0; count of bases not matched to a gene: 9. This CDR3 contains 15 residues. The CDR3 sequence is CASAKGAFPNYGYTF. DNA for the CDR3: TGTGCCAGCGCTAAGGGGGCCTTTCCTAACTATGGCTACACCTTC.

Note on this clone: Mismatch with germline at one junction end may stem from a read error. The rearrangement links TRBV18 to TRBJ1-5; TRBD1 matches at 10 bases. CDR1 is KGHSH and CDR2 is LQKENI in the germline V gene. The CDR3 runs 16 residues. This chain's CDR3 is CASSPTPGQGSQSQHF. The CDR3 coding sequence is TGTGCCAGCTCACCCACGCCGGGACAGGGGAGTCAGTCCCAGCATTTT.

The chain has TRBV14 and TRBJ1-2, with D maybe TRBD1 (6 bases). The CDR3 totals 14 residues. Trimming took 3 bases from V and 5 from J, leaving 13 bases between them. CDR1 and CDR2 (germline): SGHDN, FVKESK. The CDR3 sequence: CASSQTGTPYGYTF. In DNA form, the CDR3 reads TGTGCCAGCAGCCAGACCGGGACACCTTATGGCTACACCTTC.

CDR3: CASSLGDRGGLAGTDTQYF. The CDR3 DNA reads as TGTGCCAGCAGCTTAGGCGACAGGGGGGGTTTAGCTGGCACAGATACGCAGTATTTT. V gene TRBV7-9 combines with J gene TRBJ2-3, with 9 bases lining up with TRBD1. The CDR3 runs 19 residues. Germline V gene sequence: CDR1 SEHNR, CDR2 FQNEAQ (reference sequence). J gave up 1 base and V 1 base, and 12 bases lay outside the gene matches.

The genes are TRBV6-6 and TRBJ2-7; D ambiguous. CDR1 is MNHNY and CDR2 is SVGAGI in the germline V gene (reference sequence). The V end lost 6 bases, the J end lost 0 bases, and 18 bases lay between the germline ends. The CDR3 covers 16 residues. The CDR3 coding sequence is TGTGCCAGCAGACCCGCTCGAGGAAGCAGCTCCTACGAGCAGTACTTC. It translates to CASRPARGSSSYEQYF.

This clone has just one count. CDR3 residues: CASSLLAGATDTQYF. For the CDR3, the DNA is TGTGCCAGCAGTCTTCTAGCGGGGGCCACAGATACGCAGTATTTT. The rearrangement uses TRBV6-5 and TRBJ2-3; 10 bases align to TRBD2. With V trimmed by 5 bases and J by 2 bases, 4 bases remained unmatched. The CDR3 runs 15 residues. Germline CDR1 is MNHEY and CDR2 is SVGAGI.

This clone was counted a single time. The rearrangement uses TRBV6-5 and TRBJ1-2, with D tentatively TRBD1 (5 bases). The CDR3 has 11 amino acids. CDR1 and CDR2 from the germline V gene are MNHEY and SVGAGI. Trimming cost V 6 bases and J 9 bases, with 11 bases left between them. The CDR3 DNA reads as TGTGCCAGCAGGGGGGAGGGACGCTACACCTTC. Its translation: CASRGEGRYTF.

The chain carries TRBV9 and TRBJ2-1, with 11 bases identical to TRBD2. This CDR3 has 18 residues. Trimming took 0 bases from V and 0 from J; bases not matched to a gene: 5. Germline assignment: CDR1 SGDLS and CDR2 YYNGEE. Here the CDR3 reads CASSVGLAGMSSYNEQFF. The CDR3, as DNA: TGTGCCAGCAGCGTAGGACTAGCGGGGATGAGCTCCTACAATGAGCAGTTCTTC.

The CDR3 loop is CASSKWGTSGCTDTQYF. As DNA, the CDR3 is TGTGCCAGCAGCAAATGGGGGACTAGCGGATGCACAGATACGCAGTATTTT. The chain employs TRBV21-1 and TRBJ2-3; no check of the table's D call, TRBD2, against the DNA was made. TRBV21-1 constitutes a pseudogene. The length of the CDR3 is 17 residues.

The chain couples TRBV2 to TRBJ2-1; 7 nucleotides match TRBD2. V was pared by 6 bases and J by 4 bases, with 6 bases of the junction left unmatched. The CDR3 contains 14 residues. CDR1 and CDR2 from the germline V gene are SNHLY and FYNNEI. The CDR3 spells CASRSGGKYNEQFF. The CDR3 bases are TGTGCCAGCAGATCCGGGGGGAAATACAATGAGCAGTTCTTC.